The 12 T cell receptor beta chains below come from one sample, sequenced in a study of blood T cell repertoires in COVID-19 (dated by TCRdb to about 2020). The library was prepared using the immunoSEQ multiplex PCR assay. TCRdb provides this immuneACCESS table in a form limited to in-frame rearrangements. Some clones are lacking; in checked studies, under half of them reflect an unresolved V gene, and why the rest are absent is not known. In this sample the table shows approximately 210,000 clones, about 83% of which occur a single time. The top ten clones comprise less than 6.5% of the sample. The sample was peripheral blood. All receptors derive from a woman in her 70s with active or convalescent COVID-19.

The J gene is TRBJ2-6, the V gene TRBV6-1; D possibly corresponds to TRBD1 (5 bases). Trimming shortened V by 2 bases and J by 0 bases, and 14 bases separated the two germline ends. There are 18 residues in the CDR3. The germline gives CDR1 MNHNS, CDR2 SASEGT. The CDR3 reads CASSEKQGFLSGANVLTF. The DNA of the CDR3 is TGTGCCAGCAGTGAAAAGCAGGGTTTCCTCTCTGGGGCCAACGTCCTGACTTTC.

The chain couples TRBV27 to TRBJ2-1; 8 nucleotides align to TRBD2. The germline CDR1 and CDR2 sequences are MNHEY and SMNVEV (reference sequence). This CDR3 is built from 13 residues. The J segment lost 8 bases and the V segment lost 3 bases, leaving 3 bases of the junction unmatched. In DNA form, the CDR3 reads TGTGCCAGCAGTTTGCGGGAGGCCCATGAGCAGTTCTTC. It specifies CASSLREAHEQFF.

The V call is TRBV7-2, the J call TRBJ1-4; D uncertain. V was cut by 3 bases and J by 2 bases, with 4 bases left in between. The CDR3 sequence is 13 residues long. Germline lookup yields CDR1 SGHTA and CDR2 FQGNSA. For the CDR3, the DNA is TGTGCCAGCAGCTTCCAGACTAATGAAAAACTGTTTTTT. Protein sequence: CASSFQTNEKLFF.

The V and J genes are TRBV28 and TRBJ1-2; D uncertain. CDR3 size: 15 residues. Trimming removed 4 bases at V and 8 bases at J, with 20 bases between. CDR1 and CDR2 (germline): MDHEN, SYDVKM. The CDR3, as DNA: TGTGCCAGCAGTTACCGCCCGGGTTCTCCCAACGGCTACACCTTC. Protein product: CASSYRPGSPNGYTF.

The rearrangement joins TRBV7-6 to TRBJ2-3, with 7 bases identical to TRBD1. The CDR3 has 15 residues. Germline V gene lookup returns CDR1 SGHVS and CDR2 FNYEAQ. The V and J ends lost 1 base and 3 bases, in that order; junction bases with no gene match: 4. The CDR3 DNA follows: TGTGCCAGCAGCTTAGGACAGGGTCCTACAGATACGCAGTATTTT. Translated: CASSLGQGPTDTQYF.

V is TRBV7-9 and J is TRBJ1-6, with no clear D. Germline CDR1 SEHNR, CDR2 FQNEAQ (reference sequence). The CDR3 spans 16 residues. Trimming left V 1 base short and J 0 bases short, with 7 bases between. CDR3 in DNA: TGTGCCAGCAGCTTAGTGCTTAGCTCCTATAATTCACCCCTCCACTTT. It is translated as CASSLVLSSYNSPLHF.

The chain carries TRBV9 and TRBJ2-7, with 9 bases identical to TRBD1. The CDR3 runs to 23 residues. The trim removed 1 base at V and 5 bases at J, leaving 31 bases unmatched. Per the germline V gene, CDR1 is SGDLS and CDR2 is YYNGEE. This CDR3 is CASSVRPGQGVRGPGFRAHEQYF. CDR3 DNA sequence: TGTGCCAGCAGCGTACGCCCGGGACAGGGCGTCCGAGGCCCGGGATTTAGGGCCCACGAGCAGTACTTC.

This clone occurred once. In nucleotides, the CDR3 is TGTGCCAGCAGCTCCCCCTCGTTGCGGGAGTCTCGACGCGGGGGTCAGTTCTTC. Translating gives CASSSPSLRESRRGGQFF. The chain carries TRBV28 and TRBJ2-1; the match to TRBD2 covers 7 bases. V was clipped by 6 bases and J by 13 bases; unmatched bases: 27. CDR3 length: 18 residues. Per the germline V gene, CDR1 is MDHEN and CDR2 is SYDVKM. The full variable domain, its missing parts supplied by reference TRBV28 and TRBJ2-1, is DVKVTQSSRYLVKRTGEKVFLECVQDMDHENMFWYRQDPGLGLRLIYFSYDVKMKEKGDIPEGYSVSREKKERFSLILESASTNQTSMYLCASSSPSLRESRRGGQFFGPGTRLTVL.

This clone was detected only a few times. The chain combines TRBV20-1 with TRBJ2-7, with D hard to call. V was clipped by 7 bases and J by 5 bases, with 9 bases between them. Per the germline V gene, CDR1 is DFQATT and CDR2 is SNEGSKA (reference sequence). This CDR3 is 10 amino acids long. As DNA, the CDR3 is TGCAGTGTAACGAGGAACGAGCAGTACTTC. Translation gives CSVTRNEQYF.

This clone was observed at least ten times. The rearrangement joins TRBV5-1 to TRBJ2-5, with 7 positions matching TRBD1. The germline V gene encodes CDR1 SGHRS and CDR2 YFSETQ. The CDR3 extends over 15 amino acids. After removal of 5 bases from V and 5 bases from J, the junction contained 12 bases not matched to a gene. The chain's CDR3 is CASSPTGTVGETQYF. The CDR3, as DNA: TGCGCCAGCAGTCCAACCGGGACAGTTGGGGAGACCCAGTACTTC.

V is TRBV10-1 and J is TRBJ2-5, with a tentative D call TRBD2 (5 bases). Germline lookup yields CDR1 WNHNN and CDR2 SYGVQD (reference sequence). CDR3 length: 15 residues. Trimming left V 0 bases short and J 5 bases short, with 13 bases between. The CDR3 DNA sequence: TGCGCCAGCAGTGAGTCTGGGGTGCGGGCGGAGACCCAGTACTTC. Translation: CASSESGVRAETQYF.

The rearrangement joins TRBV19 to TRBJ2-3; 16 bases fit TRBD2. Germline CDR1 is LNHDA and CDR2 is SQIVND (reference sequence). The CDR3 is 20 residues long. V shed 4 bases and J 1 base; nucleotides not matched to a gene: 11. CDR3 coding DNA: TGTGCCAGTAGTAGAGCACCGGGACTAGCGGGAGGGGGAGGCACAGATACGCAGTATTTT. It is translated as CASSRAPGLAGGGGTDTQYF.